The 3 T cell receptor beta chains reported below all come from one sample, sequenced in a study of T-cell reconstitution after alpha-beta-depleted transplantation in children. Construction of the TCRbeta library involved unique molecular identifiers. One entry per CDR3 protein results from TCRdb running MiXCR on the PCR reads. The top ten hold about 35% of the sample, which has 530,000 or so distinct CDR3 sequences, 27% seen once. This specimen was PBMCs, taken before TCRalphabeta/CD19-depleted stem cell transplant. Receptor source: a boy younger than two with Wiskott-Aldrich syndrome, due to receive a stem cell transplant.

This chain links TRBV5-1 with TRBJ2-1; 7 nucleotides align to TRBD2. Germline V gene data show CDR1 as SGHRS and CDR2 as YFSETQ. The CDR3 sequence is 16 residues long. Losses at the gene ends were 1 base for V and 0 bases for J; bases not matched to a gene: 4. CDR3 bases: TGCGCCAGCAGCTTGTTGGGCGGGGGCTCCTACAATGAGCAGTTCTTC. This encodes CASSLLGGGSYNEQFF.

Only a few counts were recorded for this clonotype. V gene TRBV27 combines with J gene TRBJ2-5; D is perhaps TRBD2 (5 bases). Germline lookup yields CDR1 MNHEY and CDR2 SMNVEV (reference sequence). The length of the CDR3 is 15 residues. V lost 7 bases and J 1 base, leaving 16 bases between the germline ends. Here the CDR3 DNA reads TGTGCCAGCAAAAGAGGACTCAAAATCCAAGAGACCCAGTACTTC. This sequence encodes CASKRGLKIQETQYF.

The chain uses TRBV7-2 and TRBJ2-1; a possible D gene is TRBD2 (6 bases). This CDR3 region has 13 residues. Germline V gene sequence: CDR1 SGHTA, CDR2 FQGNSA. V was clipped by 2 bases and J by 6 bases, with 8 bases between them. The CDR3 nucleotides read TGTGCCAGCAGCTTAATTAGCGGCAATGAGCAGTTCTTC. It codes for CASSLISGNEQFF.